This TCR beta chain came from a study of beta chain features in type 1 diabetes. Per the germline V gene, CDR1 is SGHDN and CDR2 is FVKESK. This CDR3 comprises 15 residues. Trimming cost V 2 bases and J 0 bases, with 10 bases left between them. Sequencing targeted expressed TCRB transcripts, as all isolated RNA had been reverse transcribed. Each sample of naive, central memory or regulatory T cells had, on average, about 3.57 million reads. Profiled with immunoSEQ multiplex PCR; TCRdb holds only in-frame clones, not every one. The sample lists roughly 290,000 clones; 8% were seen once. The sequence derives from a woman between 18 and 29 years old in good health. Sequenced sample: central memory CD4+ T cells from blood. V and J are TRBV14 and TRBJ2-5; D might be TRBD1 (6 bases). CDR3 sequence reads: CASSQMGHNQETQYF. The DNA for the CDR3 is TGTGCCAGCAGCCAAATGGGACATAACCAAGAGACCCAGTACTTC.